The 20 T cell receptor beta chains below were found in one sample sequenced in a study of blood T cell repertoires in COVID-19. TCRdb's table, derived via immunoSEQ multiplex PCR, lists solely in-frame clones and lacks some. The repertoire consists of some 110,000 clones, with roughly 90% occurring once and the leading ten covering approximately 5.6%. Input material: peripheral blood. The receptors originated from a human donor in a cohort sampled during active COVID-19.

This clone was observed a few times. The chain recombines TRBV6-6 with TRBJ1-4, with unresolved D. Trimming pared 6 bases from V and 8 bases from J, leaving 7 bases between. Germline V gene sequence: CDR1 MNHNY, CDR2 SVGAGI (reference sequence). The CDR3 spans 11 residues. Here the CDR3 DNA reads TGTGCCAGCAGCCACGGGGAAAAACTGTTTTTT. Translated, it gives CASSHGEKLFF.

This sequence joins TRBV7-2 and TRBJ2-1, with TRBD1 matching 7 bases. Germline CDR1 SGHTA, CDR2 FQGNSA. CDR3 length equals 14 residues. V lost 5 bases to trimming and J lost 4 bases; unmatched junction nucleotides: 5. The CDR3 loop reads CASSPGTAYNEQFF. Here the CDR3 DNA reads TGTGCCAGCAGCCCCGGGACAGCATACAATGAGCAGTTCTTC.

In its sample, this clone was seen once. The chain uses TRBV5-4 and TRBJ1-4, with a weak D call TRBD1 (5 bases). CDR1 is SGHNT and CDR2 is YYREEE in the germline V gene (reference sequence). The V gene lost 5 bases and the J gene lost 8 bases, with 19 bases spanning the gap. CDR3 size: 15 residues. The CDR3 reads CASSSGNDGGEKLFF. The CDR3 DNA follows: TGTGCCAGCAGTTCTGGGAACGACGGGGGAGAAAAACTGTTTTTT. Supplemented by reference TRBV5-4 and TRBJ1-4, the full variable domain reads ETGVTQSPTHLIKTRGQQVTLRCSSQSGHNTVSWYQQALGQGPQFIFQYYREEENGRGNFPPRFSGLQFPNYSSELNVNALELDDSALYLCASSSGNDGGEKLFFGSGTQLSVL.

This rearrangement joins TRBV6-4 to TRBJ2-3; 9 positions match TRBD1. Germline V CDR1 and CDR2: MRHNA, SNTAGT. J lost 1 base, V lost 5 bases, and 1 base had no gene match. The CDR3 consists of 14 residues. CDR3 sequence: CASSRTGGTDTQYF. CDR3 coding DNA: TGTGCCAGCAGTCGGACAGGGGGCACAGATACGCAGTATTTT.

V gene TRBV9 combines with J gene TRBJ1-1, with D hard to call. Trimming left V 0 bases short and J 5 bases short, with 14 bases between. Germline CDR1 is SGDLS and CDR2 is YYNGEE. The CDR3 has 15 amino acids. The CDR3 DNA follows: TGTGCCAGCAGCGTAGTCCCGGGCGGAGGGACTGAAGCTTTCTTT. This translates into CASSVVPGGGTEAFF.

The V and J genes are TRBV11-2 and TRBJ2-3; D gene ambiguous. From germline, CDR1 is SGHAT and CDR2 FQNNGV. V dropped 6 bases and J dropped 0 bases, with 16 bases sitting between them. CDR3 size: 16 residues. Here the CDR3 DNA reads TGTGCCAGCAGTCACGAACGGTTCCCTAGCACAGATACGCAGTATTTT. It specifies CASSHERFPSTDTQYF.

The rearrangement joins TRBV27 to TRBJ1-2; possible D gene TRBD1, 6 bases. The V gene lost 6 bases and the J gene lost 1 base, with 9 bases spanning the gap. Germline V gene sequence: CDR1 MNHEY, CDR2 SMNVEV (reference sequence). This CDR3 has 13 amino acids. DNA of the CDR3: TGTGCCAGCAGCCCACAGGGTAACTATGGCTACACCTTC. This encodes CASSPQGNYGYTF.

The chain carries TRBV6-1 and TRBJ2-7; D is perhaps TRBD2 (6 bases). The CDR3 runs 14 residues. Germline loops: CDR1 MNHNS, CDR2 SASEGT. Trimming left V 1 base short and J 3 bases short, with 10 bases between. The CDR3 sequence is CASSEGSTSYEQYF. The CDR3 DNA reads TGTGCCAGCAGTGAAGGGTCGACTAGCTACGAGCAGTACTTC.

The chain carries TRBV9 and TRBJ2-5, with D possibly matching TRBD2 (5 bases). Trimming took off 0 bases at V and 2 bases at J, with 14 bases between the two ends. Germline values: CDR1 SGDLS, CDR2 YYNGEE. The CDR3 covers 16 residues. The CDR3 region is CASSVAPSYTQETQYF. The CDR3 DNA reads as TGTGCCAGCAGCGTAGCCCCTAGCTATACTCAAGAGACCCAGTACTTC.

This chain uses TRBV27 with TRBJ2-7; 7 nucleotides align to TRBD2. CDR1 and CDR2 from the germline V gene are MNHEY and SMNVEV (reference sequence). With V trimmed by 8 bases and J by 0 bases, 1 base remained unmatched. This CDR3 is built from 12 residues. The CDR3 loop is CASAGDSYEQYF. CDR3 coding DNA: TGTGCCAGCGCGGGAGACTCCTACGAGCAGTACTTC.

This sequence joins TRBV7-6 and TRBJ2-3; D is possibly TRBD2 (6 bases). Per germline, CDR1 SGHVS and CDR2 FNYEAQ. Trimming took off 5 bases at V and 0 bases at J, with 18 bases between the two ends. The CDR3 covers 17 residues. The CDR3 DNA sequence: TGTGCCAGCAGCCCTAGAGGCGGGGCAACTAGCACAGATACGCAGTATTTT. Translated, it gives CASSPRGGATSTDTQYF. Based on the CDR3 plus reference TRBV7-6 and TRBJ2-3, the full variable domain is GAGVSQSPRYKVTKRGQDVALRCDPISGHVSLYWYRQALGQGPEFLTYFNYEAQQDKSGLPNDRFSAERPEGSISTLTIQRTEQRDSAMYRCASSPRGGATSTDTQYFGPGTRLTVL.

This rearrangement joins TRBV19 to TRBJ2-7; 8 nucleotides agree with TRBD1. V was clipped by 4 bases and J by 5 bases; unmatched bases: 10. CDR3 length equals 15 residues. Germline assignment: CDR1 LNHDA and CDR2 SQIVND (reference sequence). For the CDR3, the DNA is TGTGCCAGTAGTACCCCGACAGGGGTGATGGACGAGCAGTACTTC. Translating gives CASSTPTGVMDEQYF.

The chain links TRBV10-2 to TRBJ2-3, with TRBD2 matching 10 bases. Germline-derived CDR1 and CDR2 are WSHSY and SAAADI. The CDR3 sequence is 15 residues long. Losses at the gene ends were 5 bases for V and 6 bases for J; bases not matched to a gene: 8. The chain's CDR3 is CASSPSGRAWDTQYF. The CDR3 DNA sequence: TGCGCCAGCAGTCCGAGCGGGAGGGCCTGGGATACGCAGTATTTT.

This clone was seen only once. V and J are TRBV15 and TRBJ1-1; tentative D call: TRBD1 (6 bases). The CDR3 is made up of 14 amino acids. Germline-derived CDR1 and CDR2 are LNHNV and YYDKDF (reference sequence). V was pared by 4 bases and J by 1 base, with 10 bases between. CDR3 loop: CATSTDRQNTEAFF. Written as DNA, the CDR3 is TGTGCCACCAGCACCGACAGGCAGAACACTGAAGCTTTCTTT.

CDR3 in DNA: TGTGCCAGCAGTGAACCCCTTACCTACGAGCAGTACTTC. Residues: CASSEPLTYEQYF. The rearrangement joins TRBV25-1 to TRBJ2-7; D call uncertain. The CDR3 sequence is 13 residues long. CDR1 MGHDK and CDR2 SYGVNS come from the germline V gene. Trimming pared 2 bases from V and 2 bases from J, leaving 7 bases between.

The rearrangement uses TRBV5-6 and TRBJ2-7; D possibly corresponds to TRBD1 (7 bases). This CDR3 spans 13 amino acids. Per germline, CDR1 SGHDT and CDR2 YYEEEE. The V end was cut by 4 bases, the J end by 6 bases, with 14 bases between. For the CDR3, the DNA is TGTGCCAGCAGCACGGGGGACAGCTTCGAGCAGTACTTC. Its translation is CASSTGDSFEQYF.

This chain links TRBV13 with TRBJ1-2; tentative D call: TRBD1 (5 bases). Germline V lookup: CDR1 PRHDT, CDR2 FYEKMQ (reference sequence). V lost 0 bases and J 7 bases, leaving 9 bases between the germline ends. This CDR3 region has 13 residues. In DNA, the CDR3 is TGTGCCAGCAGCTTAGGCGGGGGGAGTGGCTACACCTTC. It is translated as CASSLGGGSGYTF.

V and J are TRBV6-5 and TRBJ1-5, with D tentatively TRBD1 (5 bases). The ends were cut back, 10 bases at V and 2 bases at J, with 15 bases in the middle. This CDR3 is 14 amino acids long. Germline V gene sequence: CDR1 MNHEY, CDR2 SVGAGI. DNA of the CDR3: TGTGCCACTGGGGCAGGGCCGGGCAATCAGCCCCAGCATTTT. Translated: CATGAGPGNQPQHF.

The rearrangement joins TRBV3-1 (or the pseudogene TRBV3-2) to TRBJ1-2, with TRBD1 matching 7 bases. Germline trimming cut 4 bases from V and 0 bases from J; bases unmatched to any gene: 2. This CDR3 has 14 residues. Looked up from germline, CDR1 is LGHDT and CDR2 is YNNKEL (reference sequence). CDR3 sequence reads: CASSPGTANYGYTF. In nucleotides, the CDR3 is TGTGCCAGCAGCCCCGGGACAGCTAACTATGGCTACACCTTC.

The chain combines TRBV7-9 with TRBJ2-1, with 8 bases identical to TRBD2. The CDR3 runs to 16 residues. The ends lost 5 bases at V and 2 bases at J; junction bases unmatched: 8. Looked up from germline, CDR1 is SEHNR and CDR2 is FQNEAQ (reference sequence). CDR3 DNA: TGTGCCAGCAGCCCCCGGGGAGCGGGGGCCTACAATGAGCAGTTCTTC. This sequence encodes CASSPRGAGAYNEQFF.